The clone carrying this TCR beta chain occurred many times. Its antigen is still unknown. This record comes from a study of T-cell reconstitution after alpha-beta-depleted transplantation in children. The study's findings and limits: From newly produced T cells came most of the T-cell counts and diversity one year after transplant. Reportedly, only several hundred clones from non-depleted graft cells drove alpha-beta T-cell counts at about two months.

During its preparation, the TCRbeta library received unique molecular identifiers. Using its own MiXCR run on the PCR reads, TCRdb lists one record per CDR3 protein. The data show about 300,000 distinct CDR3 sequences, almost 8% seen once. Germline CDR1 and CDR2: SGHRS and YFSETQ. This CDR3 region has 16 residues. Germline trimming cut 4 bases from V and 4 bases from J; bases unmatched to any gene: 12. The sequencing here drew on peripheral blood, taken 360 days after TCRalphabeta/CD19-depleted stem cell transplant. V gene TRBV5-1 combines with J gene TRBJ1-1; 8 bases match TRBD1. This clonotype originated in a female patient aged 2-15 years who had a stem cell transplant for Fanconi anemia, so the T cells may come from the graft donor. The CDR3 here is CASSGSGGVRGTEAFF. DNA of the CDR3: TGCGCCAGCAGCGGATCAGGGGGCGTGAGGGGCACTGAAGCTTTCTTT.